The source of this TCR beta chain is a study of blood T cell repertoires in COVID-19. Study overall: The cDNA or gDNA used as material had been derived from T cells, B-cell-depleted T cells, or PBMCs.

This clone has more than one count but fewer than ten. The CDR3 consists of 15 residues. V was clipped by 0 bases and J by 7 bases; unmatched bases: 1. Germline CDR1 is MNHNY and CDR2 is SVGAGI (reference sequence). Per the study methods: Amplification from reference gene primers served as the basis for estimated nucleated cell counts. Only in-frame clones appear in the TCRdb table, and some are missing; sequencing was by immunoSEQ multiplex PCR. That table furnishes V, J and clone size, whereas the DNA furnished D and trimming. The profile shows about 250,000 clones, 75% to 90% of them singletons. The clonotype originates from a woman aged 25 to 39 with active or convalescent COVID-19. Sequencing used peripheral blood. This chain links TRBV6-6 with TRBJ2-1, with 12 bases lining up with TRBD1. CDR3 coding DNA: TGTGCCAGCAGTTACTCGGGACAGGGGGCTAATGAGCAGTTCTTC. This encodes CASSYSGQGANEQFF.